This entry describes one T cell receptor (beta chain). The data were taken from a study of blood T cell repertoires in COVID-19. Study summary: There were acute and convalescent COVID-19 samples, and they came from the United States, Italy and Spain. Nucleic acid was either cDNA or gDNA, and it came from T cells, B-cell-depleted T cells, or PBMCs.

Original methodology: Reference gene primer amplification in the assay estimated nucleated cell counts. TCRdb keeps only in-frame clones here, not all; method: immunoSEQ multiplex PCR. The V and J calls and clone size are taken from that table; D and trimming were inferred from the DNA. In the table there are about 200,000 clones, approximately 85% of which are singletons. The sample taken for sequencing was peripheral blood. The TCR was taken from a man in his 60s with acute or convalescent COVID-19.

The CDR3 DNA reads as TGTGCCAGCAGCTTAGCTTCAGCAGGGGCGGCCAAGACCCAGTACTTC. Encoded protein: CASSLASAGAAKTQYF. The chain is built from TRBV11-2 and TRBJ2-5; D might be TRBD1 (6 bases). The CDR3 sequence is 16 residues long. Germline V gene sequence: CDR1 SGHAT, CDR2 FQNNGV. V shed 1 base and J shed 6 bases, with 18 bases lying between them. Combining the CDR3 with reference TRBV11-2 and TRBJ2-5 gives the whole variable domain EAGVAQSPRYKIIEKRQSVAFWCNPISGHATLYWYQQILGQGPKLLIQFQNNGVVDDSQLPKDRFSAERLKGVDSTLKIQPAKLEDSAVYLCASSLASAGAAKTQYFGPGTRLLVL.